The rows below give T cell receptor beta chains drawn from one sample of a study of early T cells in non-severe SARS-CoV-2 infection. Each CDR3 protein is one row after TCRdb ran MiXCR on the 5' RACE reads. The sample has 60,000 to 70,000 distinct CDR3 sequences, 8% to 9.5% seen once. Sequenced material: whole blood. These receptors all stem from an adult who was a healthcare worker with PCR-confirmed SARS-CoV-2 infection or an uninfected control (not recorded which). Both conserved end residues are part of each CDR3. Each record gives: D gene, J gene, V gene, clone size, CDR3 DNA, CDR3 protein. The D gene is left open where the match is weak. For some rows the clone size is stated as once, few or many, or as a class when expanded; others skip it.

TRBD2 | TRBJ2-3 | TRBV6-6 | - | TGTGCCAGCAGGAGCGGGAGGGCGCGAGATACGCAGTATTTT | CASRSGRARDTQYF
- | TRBJ2-2 | TRBV29-1 | few | TGCAGCGCCGGGACCCCTAACACCGGGGAGCTGTTTTTT | CSAGTPNTGELFF
- | TRBJ1-2 | TRBV3-1 | few | TGTGCCAGCAGCTCTTCGGGGGCGAGCTATGGCTACACCTTC | CASSSSGASYGYTF
TRBD2 | TRBJ2-1 | TRBV7-2 | medium-sized | TGTGCCAGCAGCTTCCAGGTAACTAGCGGGCCATACAATGAGCAGTTCTTC | CASSFQVTSGPYNEQFF
- | TRBJ2-7 | TRBV20-1 | few | TGCAGTGCTAGTCGGCTGCTGTCCTACGAGCAGTACTTC | CSASRLLSYEQYF
TRBD2 | TRBJ2-3 | TRBV10-3 | many | TGTGCCATCAGTGTGGGACTAGACATCACAGATACGCAGTATTTT | CAISVGLDITDTQYF
- | TRBJ1-4 | TRBV12-3/TRBV12-4 | - | TGTGCCAGCAGTAGGGGGGTGGAAAAACTGTTTTTT | CASSRGVEKLFF
TRBD1 | TRBJ2-3 | TRBV13 | - | TGTGCCAGCAGCTTTTCCGGGACAGGGGGTGCAGATACGCAGTATTTT | CASSFSGTGGADTQYF
- | TRBJ1-1 | TRBV29-1 | - | TGCAGCGTTGACGTAAGTCAGGTGGTCACTGAAGCTTTCTTT | CSVDVSQVVTEAFF
TRBD2 | TRBJ2-2 | TRBV19 | few | TGTGCCAGTAGTCGGACTAGCGGGAAAACCGGGGAGCTGTTTTTT | CASSRTSGKTGELFF
- | TRBJ2-1 | TRBV10-1 | many | TGCGCCAGCAGCACTTCATTGGGGTACAATGAGCAGTTCTTC | CASSTSLGYNEQFF
- | TRBJ2-5 | TRBV20-1 | many | - | CSTSVGLQETQYF
TRBD2 | TRBJ2-7 | TRBV6-1 | many | TGTGCCAGCAGTGAGCAGGGAGCGGGAGGGACCTACGAGCAGTACTTC | CASSEQGAGGTYEQYF
- | TRBJ2-3 | TRBV6-2/TRBV6-3 | many | TGTGCCAGCAGGAGGGACGGGGGCACAGATACGCAGTATTTT | CASRRDGGTDTQYF
- | TRBJ1-1 | TRBV12-3/TRBV12-4 | few | TGTGCCAGCAGTTTCAGATGGGGTCTCACTGAAGCTTTCTTT | CASSFRWGLTEAFF
- | TRBJ2-3 | TRBV20-1 | few | TGCAGTGCTAGGGACCAATCTAGGGTAGATACGCAGTATTTT | CSARDQSRVDTQYF
- | TRBJ2-5 | TRBV11-2 | - | TGTGCCAGCAGCTTAGCCCGGATCCAAGAGACCCAGTACTTC | CASSLARIQETQYF
- | TRBJ1-2 | TRBV28 | - | TGTGCCAGCAGTTTTGGGGGGACTCCTTATGGCTACACCTTC | CASSFGGTPYGYTF
- | TRBJ1-4 | TRBV20-1 | few | TGCAGCGGGTCTCAGGGAAGTAGTGAAAAACTGTTTTTT | CSGSQGSSEKLFF
- | TRBJ1-1 | TRBV12-2 | - | TGTGCAAGTCGCAATAGGGGTGGGGCGAAGGTCGAACCGAACACTGAAGCTTTCTTT | CASRNRGGAKVEPNTEAFF
- | TRBJ2-3 | TRBV3-1 | - | TGTGCCAGCAGCCCGAGAGGGCCGAGCGGAAGTGCAGATACGCAGTATTTT | CASSPRGPSGSADTQYF
- | TRBJ2-5 | TRBV10-3 | - | TGTGCCATCAGTTCGGCGGCTCAAGAGACCCAGTACTTC | CAISSAAQETQYF
TRBD1 | TRBJ1-3 | TRBV6-5 | few | TGTGCCAGCAGGGGACAGGGCGACACCATATATTTT | CASRGQGDTIYF
- | TRBJ2-1 | TRBV28 | many | TGTGCCAGCAGGGGTAGCTCCTACAATGAGCAGTTCTTC | CASRGSSYNEQFF
TRBD1 | TRBJ2-7 | TRBV11-2 | once | TGTGCCAGCAGCTCCCGGACAGGGGTCTCCTGCGAGCAGTACTTC | CASSSRTGVSCEQYF
TRBD1 | TRBJ2-7 | TRBV20-1 | many | TGCAGTGTCGGGACAGAGCTCGAGCAGTACTTC | CSVGTELEQYF
TRBD2 | TRBJ2-1 | TRBV30 | few | TGTGCCTGGCAGCCCTCACCAGGGCTAGCGGGAAGCTCCTACAATGAGCAGTTCTTC | CAWQPSPGLAGSSYNEQFF
- | TRBJ2-1 | TRBV20-1 | medium-sized | TGCAGTGTCCCACGGGGCTTTAACAATGAGCAGTTCTTC | CSVPRGFNNEQFF
- | TRBJ1-1 | TRBV5-1 | - | TGCGCCAGCAGCTTATCAGGGCCGGTCACTGAAGCTTTCTTT | CASSLSGPVTEAFF
- | TRBJ1-5 | TRBV4-1 | few | TGCGCCAGCAGCCAGGGGGTGAGCAATCAGCCCCAGCATTTT | CASSQGVSNQPQHF
TRBD2 | TRBJ2-2 | TRBV5-4 | few | TGTGCCAGCAGTTCCGGGACTAGCGGATCGAGGGCCCCGGGGACCGGGGAGCTGTTTTTT | CASSSGTSGSRAPGTGELFF
TRBD2 | TRBJ2-7 | TRBV4-1 | many | TGCGCCAGCAGCCACCCACTGAGCGGGAGCTACGAGCAGTACTTC | CASSHPLSGSYEQYF
- | TRBJ1-2 | TRBV6-1 | - | TGTGCCAGCAGTGAAGTTGGGGGCCGAAACTATGGCTACACCTTC | CASSEVGGRNYGYTF
- | TRBJ2-5 | TRBV29-1 | many | TGCAGCGTTGAACTAGAGACCCAGTACTTC | CSVELETQYF
- | TRBJ1-2 | TRBV7-2 | few | TGTGCCAGCAGCTTAGCGTTGGGCCAACCTAACTATGGCTACACCTTC | CASSLALGQPNYGYTF
- | TRBJ2-5 | TRBV29-1 | - | TGCAGCGTTGATGGACGCAGGGCGGAAGAGACCCAGTACTTC | CSVDGRRAEETQYF
- | TRBJ2-2 | TRBV20-1 | few | TGCAGTGCTAGAGTTCTTCTCACCGGGGAGCTGTTTTTT | CSARVLLTGELFF
- | TRBJ1-6 | TRBV5-6 | - | TGTGCCAGCAGTCTAAAGGTTGCAGGGAATAATTCACCCCTCCACTTT | CASSLKVAGNNSPLHF
TRBD1 | TRBJ1-5 | TRBV20-1 | - | TGCAGTGCTACGGACAGGGGGATTCAGCCCCAGCATTTT | CSATDRGIQPQHF
- | TRBJ2-5 | TRBV14 | - | TGTGCCAGCAGCCAAGCACAGGGATACCAAGAGACCCAGTACTTC | CASSQAQGYQETQYF